Below, one TCR beta chain is given with its context. No antigen is known for it. This specimen belongs to a study of T-cell reconstitution after alpha-beta-depleted transplantation in children. Points from the study as a whole: Some patients' high day-60 TCRbeta diversity was attributed to recipient cells surviving conditioning.

Unique molecular identifiers were built into the TCRbeta library. TCRdb ran MiXCR on the PCR reads and lists one entry per CDR3 protein. Here the sample spans about 440,000 distinct CDR3 sequences, approximately 41% being singletons. Trimming took off 0 bases at V and 1 base at J, with 16 bases between the two ends. Germline assignment: CDR1 SGHTA and CDR2 FQGNSA. CDR3 length: 18 amino acids. This TCR derives from a girl aged 2-9 years with aplastic anemia, due to receive a stem cell transplant. This chain uses TRBV7-2 with TRBJ2-1; weak D call: TRBD2 (6 bases). Sample: PBMCs, taken before TCRalphabeta/CD19-depleted stem cell transplant. The CDR3 is CASSLATAFGGSYNEQFF. The CDR3, as DNA: TGTGCCAGCAGCTTAGCGACCGCATTCGGGGGATCCTACAATGAGCAGTTCTTC.